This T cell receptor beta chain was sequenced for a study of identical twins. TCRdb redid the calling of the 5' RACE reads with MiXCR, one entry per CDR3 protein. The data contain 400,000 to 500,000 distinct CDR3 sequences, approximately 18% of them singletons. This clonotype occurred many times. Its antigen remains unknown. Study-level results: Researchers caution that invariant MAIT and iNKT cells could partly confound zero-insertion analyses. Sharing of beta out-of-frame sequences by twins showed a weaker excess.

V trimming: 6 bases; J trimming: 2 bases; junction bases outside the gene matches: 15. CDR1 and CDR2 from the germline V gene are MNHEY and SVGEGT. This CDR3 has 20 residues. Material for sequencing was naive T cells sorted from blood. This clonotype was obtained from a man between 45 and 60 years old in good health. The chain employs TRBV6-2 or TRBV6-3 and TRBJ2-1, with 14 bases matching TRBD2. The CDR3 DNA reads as TGTGCCAGCAGCCATTCGCCCGGGACTAGCGGGGGCCAGCCCTACAATGAGCAGTTCTTC. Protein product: CASSHSPGTSGGQPYNEQFF.